This is a list of T cell receptor beta chains from one sample in a study of T cells after yellow fever vaccination. TCRdb recomputed calls from the 5' RACE reads with MiXCR, one row per CDR3 protein. Altogether some 420,000 distinct CDR3 sequences are present, around 20% being singletons, with the ten largest covering 15% to 20%. Sequencing used PBMCs, obtained before the yellow fever booster vaccination. The receptor source for this set is a man younger than 30 who received the YFV17D yellow fever vaccine. Both conserved end residues are part of each CDR3. The D gene is left open where the match is weak. Only part of the rows carry a size: once, few, many, or a class if the clone is expanded.

D: NA; V: TRBV20-1; J: TRBJ1-5; size: few; DNA: TGCAGTGCTAGAACCCTATCCGGCGATCAGCCCCAGCATTTT; CDR3: CSARTLSGDQPQHF
D: NA; V: TRBV7-2; J: TRBJ2-3; size: NA; DNA: TGTGCCAGCAGCTTGAAGCCGGGGGCGGGTACGCAGTATTTT; CDR3: CASSLKPGAGTQYF
D: TRBD2; V: TRBV10-3; J: TRBJ2-7; size: NA; DNA: TGTGCCATCAGTGGAGCTAGCGGCAACTCCTACGAGCAGTACTTC; CDR3: CAISGASGNSYEQYF
D: NA; V: TRBV4-3; J: TRBJ2-6; size: NA; DNA: TGCGCCAGCAGCCAAGATAGGGGGGTCTCTGGGGCCAACGTCCTGACTTTC; CDR3: CASSQDRGVSGANVLTF
D: NA; V: TRBV20-1; J: TRBJ2-1; size: NA; DNA: TGCAGTGCTAGCTTTCGGTTTTGGATCAATGAGCAGTTCTTC; CDR3: CSASFRFWINEQFF
D: NA; V: TRBV28; J: TRBJ1-6; size: few; DNA: TGTGCCAGCAGTTCGGCCCAAGGCAGTTCACCCCTCCACTTT; CDR3: CASSSAQGSSPLHF
D: NA; V: TRBV4-3; J: TRBJ1-1; size: NA; DNA: TGCGCCAGCAGCCGGAACTCGAACACTGAAGCTTTCTTT; CDR3: CASSRNSNTEAFF
D: NA; V: TRBV12-3/TRBV12-4; J: TRBJ2-5; size: NA; DNA: TGTGCCAGCACTCCCGGTGGGACTGAAGAGACCCAGTACTTC; CDR3: CASTPGGTEETQYF
D: NA; V: TRBV20-1; J: TRBJ2-3; size: few; DNA: TGCAGTGCTAGAGTGGCGACTGGAGGCACAGATACGCAGTATTTT; CDR3: CSARVATGGTDTQYF
D: NA; V: TRBV12-3/TRBV12-4; J: TRBJ2-7; size: NA; DNA: TGTGCCAGCAGTTTAATTGGGGCTCGGGAGCAGTACTTC; CDR3: CASSLIGAREQYF
D: NA; V: TRBV12-3/TRBV12-4; J: TRBJ1-2; size: NA; DNA: TGTGCCAGCAGTGCGGGGGGGCACTATGGCTACACCTTC; CDR3: CASSAGGHYGYTF
D: NA; V: TRBV4-1; J: TRBJ2-2; size: NA; DNA: TGCGCCAGCAGCCGTCCGGGACACTATGGCGGGGAGCTGTTTTTT; CDR3: CASSRPGHYGGELFF
D: NA; V: TRBV7-2; J: TRBJ1-2; size: many; DNA: TGTGCCAGCGAGGCCGGGGGGCTCTATGGCTACACCTTC; CDR3: CASEAGGLYGYTF